The 6 T cell receptor beta chains listed next were all sequenced from one sample in a study of early T cells in non-severe SARS-CoV-2 infection. TCRdb re-called the 5' RACE reads with MiXCR, one entry per CDR3 protein. The sample shows approximately 81,000 distinct CDR3 sequences, about 13% of them seen only once. The specimen was whole blood. The receptor source for this set is an adult who was a healthcare worker with PCR-confirmed SARS-CoV-2 infection or an uninfected control (not recorded which).

This sequence joins TRBV10-2 and TRBJ1-5; D remains unclear. This CDR3 is 14 amino acids long. CDR1 WSHSY and CDR2 SAAADI come from the germline V gene. V was clipped by 6 bases and J by 4 bases, with 13 bases between them. The CDR3 spells CASSQVTFNQPQHF. The DNA for the CDR3 is TGCGCCAGCAGCCAGGTCACTTTTAATCAGCCCCAGCATTTT.

This clonotype was picked up a small number of times. The chain couples TRBV27 to TRBJ1-1; D is ambiguous. Germline V gene lookup returns CDR1 MNHEY and CDR2 SMNVEV (reference sequence). The CDR3 is 12 amino acids. The V end was cut by 4 bases, the J end by 3 bases, with 6 bases between. The CDR3 DNA reads as TGTGCCAGCAGTTCGGCTGACACTGAAGCTTTCTTT. This codes for CASSSADTEAFF.

The table lists this clonotype with many counts. This sequence joins TRBV5-1 and TRBJ1-1, with D unresolved. The germline V gene encodes CDR1 SGHRS and CDR2 YFSETQ. CDR3 length: 13 amino acids. V was shortened by 0 bases and J by 1 base, with 4 bases between the two germline ends. CDR3 residues: CASSLEPNTEAFF. The CDR3 region has the DNA TGCGCCAGCAGCTTGGAGCCGAACACTGAAGCTTTCTTT.

This chain connects TRBV5-1 to TRBJ2-2; D possibly corresponds to TRBD2 (6 bases). V shed 4 bases and J shed 7 bases, with 17 bases lying between them. Germline loops: CDR1 SGHRS, CDR2 YFSETQ. CDR3 length equals 15 residues. CDR3 in amino acids: CASSPRRGGVGELFF. CDR3 sequence (DNA): TGCGCCAGCAGCCCCCGGAGGGGAGGAGTCGGGGAGCTGTTTTTT.

This clonotype has at least ten counts. The V gene is TRBV29-1, the J gene TRBJ2-1; D may be TRBD1 or TRBD2 (5 bases each). Looked up from germline, CDR1 is SQVTM and CDR2 is ANQGSEA. The CDR3 is 16 residues long. Between the trimmed V and J ends, which lost 1 base and 2 bases, there was a span of 15 bases. CDR3 nucleotide sequence: TGCAGCGTTGAAGGGGGGTCGCGGAACGCCTACAATGAGCAGTTCTTC. It codes for CSVEGGSRNAYNEQFF.

J is TRBJ2-3 and V is TRBV15; 10 bases are shared with TRBD2. V lost 4 bases, J lost 2 bases, and 3 bases stayed unmatched. Germline V gene data show CDR1 as LNHNV and CDR2 as YYDKDF (reference sequence). The CDR3 has 15 amino acids. The CDR3, as DNA: TGTGCCACCAGCACTAGCGGGAGTTTCACAGATACGCAGTATTTT. Translating gives CATSTSGSFTDTQYF.